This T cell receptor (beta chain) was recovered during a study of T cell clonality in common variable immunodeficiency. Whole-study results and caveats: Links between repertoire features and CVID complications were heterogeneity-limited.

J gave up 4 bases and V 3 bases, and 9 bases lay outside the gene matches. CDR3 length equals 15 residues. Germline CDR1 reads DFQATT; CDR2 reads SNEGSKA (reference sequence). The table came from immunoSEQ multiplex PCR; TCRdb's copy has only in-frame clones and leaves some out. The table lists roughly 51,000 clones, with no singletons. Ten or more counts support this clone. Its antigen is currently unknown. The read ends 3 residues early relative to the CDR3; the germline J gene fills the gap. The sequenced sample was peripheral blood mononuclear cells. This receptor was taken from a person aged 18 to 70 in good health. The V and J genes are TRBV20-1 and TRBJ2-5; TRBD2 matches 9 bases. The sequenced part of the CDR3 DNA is TGCAGTGCTAGTAGGTTAGCGGGAGTGGTAGAGACC. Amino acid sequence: CSASRLAGVVET. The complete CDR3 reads CSASRLAGVVETQYF.